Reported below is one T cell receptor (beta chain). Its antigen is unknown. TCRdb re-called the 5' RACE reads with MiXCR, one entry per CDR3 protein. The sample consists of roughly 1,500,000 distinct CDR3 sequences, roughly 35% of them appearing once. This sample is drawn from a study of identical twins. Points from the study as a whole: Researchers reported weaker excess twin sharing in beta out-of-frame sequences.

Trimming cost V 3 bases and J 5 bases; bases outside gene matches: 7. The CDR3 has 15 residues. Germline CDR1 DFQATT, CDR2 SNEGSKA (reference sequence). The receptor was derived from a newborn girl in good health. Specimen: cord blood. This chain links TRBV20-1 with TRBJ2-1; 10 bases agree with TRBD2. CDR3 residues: CSARALAGVHNEQFF. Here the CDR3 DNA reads TGCAGTGCTAGGGCCCTAGCGGGAGTTCACAATGAGCAGTTCTTC.